These 18 T cell receptor beta chains share one sample of origin, sequenced in a study of cytomegalovirus exposure and HLA in healthy donors. PCR was performed using 60 Vbeta and 13 Jbeta primers. Generated by immunoSEQ multiplex PCR, the TCRdb table keeps only in-frame clones and is missing some. The sample lists roughly 67,000 clones; around 75% were seen once. The specimen sequenced was PBMCs. The receptors stem from a man aged 60 to 69 in good health and CMV-seropositive.

V usage is TRBV11-3 and J usage is TRBJ2-7, with TRBD1 identical over 10 bases. J was trimmed by 6 bases and V by 5 bases; bases with no gene match: 4. CDR1 and CDR2 (germline): SGHNT, YENEEA. The CDR3 is made up of 13 amino acids. The CDR3 region has the DNA TGTGCCAGCAGCCCGGGACAGGGGTCCGAGCAGTACTTC. Translation: CASSPGQGSEQYF.

The gene calls are TRBV29-1 and TRBJ1-4; 7 nucleotides agree with TRBD1. The CDR3 covers 13 residues. CDR1 SQVTM and CDR2 ANQGSEA come from the germline V gene. Trimming took 5 bases from V and 4 from J; bases not matched to a gene: 4. For the CDR3, the DNA is TGCAGCGTTAAGACAGGGAGTAATGAAAAACTGTTTTTT. Translation: CSVKTGSNEKLFF.

The chain combines TRBV29-1 with TRBJ1-2; possibly TRBD1 for D (5 bases). The CDR3 is made up of 14 amino acids. Trimming took off 0 bases at V and 4 bases at J, with 12 bases between the two ends. Germline values: CDR1 SQVTM, CDR2 ANQGSEA. CDR3 protein: CSVEDQGLGYGYTF. The CDR3 region has the DNA TGCAGCGTTGAAGATCAGGGTTTAGGCTATGGCTACACCTTC. The full variable domain, rest sourced from reference TRBV29-1 and TRBJ1-2, is SAVISQKPSRDICQRGTSLTIQCQVDSQVTMMFWYRQQPGQSLTLIATANQGSEATYESGFVIDKFPISRPNLTFSTLTVSNMSPEDSSIYLCSVEDQGLGYGYTFGSGTRLTVV.

The CDR3 is CASSFVAGRVGELFF. CDR3 DNA: TGTGCCAGCAGCTTCGTTGCGGGACGCGTCGGGGAGCTGTTTTTT. This chain connects TRBV7-9 to TRBJ2-2; tentatively, D is TRBD2 (6 bases). Germline V gene lookup returns CDR1 SEHNR and CDR2 FQNEAQ (reference sequence). Trimming took off 3 bases at V and 7 bases at J, with 15 bases between the two ends. This CDR3 is 15 amino acids long.

This clone was picked up a small number of times. V is TRBV28 and J is TRBJ1-2, with 8 bases that match TRBD1. Germline trimming cut 7 bases from V and 2 bases from J; bases unmatched to any gene: 9. Per germline, CDR1 MDHEN and CDR2 SYDVKM. The CDR3 is made up of 15 amino acids. CDR3 region: CASTYRGVPNYGYTF. The CDR3 DNA is TGTGCCAGCACTTACAGGGGGGTCCCGAACTATGGCTACACCTTC.

Comments on this clone: At one end the junction does not follow the germline gene, possibly because of a read error. This chain joins TRBV7-9 and TRBJ2-1, with a possible D match to TRBD2 (6 bases). From germline, CDR1 is SEHNR and CDR2 FQNEAQ (reference sequence). This CDR3 is 12 amino acids long. The CDR3 loop reads CASNLAGGIQFF. CDR3 sequence (DNA): TGTGCCAGCAACTTAGCCGGGGGAATTCAGTTCTTC.

This clone was detected once. DNA for the CDR3: TGCGCCAGCAGTCAATCCCCCAGGGAAAGGGAAAAACTGTTTTTT. This codes for CASSQSPREREKLFF. The chain is built from TRBV23-1 and TRBJ1-4, with D possibly matching TRBD1 (5 bases). TRBV23-1 qualifies as an ORF whose function is uncertain. V shed 0 bases and J shed 8 bases, with 13 bases lying between them. The CDR3 loop spans 15 amino acids.

The chain carries TRBV6-5 and TRBJ2-5, with 13 bases fitting TRBD2. The CDR3 consists of 15 residues. V lost 4 bases, J lost 5 bases, and 4 bases stayed unmatched. The germline V gene has CDR1 MNHEY and CDR2 SVGAGI. CDR3 DNA: TGTGCCAGCAGTTTTGGGACTAGCGGGGATGAGACCCAGTACTTC. Translating it yields CASSFGTSGDETQYF.

The chain combines TRBV28 with TRBJ1-2; 7 bases match TRBD1. Trimming took 10 bases from V and 4 from J; bases not matched to a gene: 12. CDR3 length: 14 residues. Germline loops: CDR1 MDHEN, CDR2 SYDVKM. The chain's CDR3 is CAIDRDSSIYGYTF. The CDR3 nucleotides read TGTGCCATCGACCGGGACAGTTCGATCTATGGCTACACCTTC.

The genes are TRBV10-3 and TRBJ1-2; D uncertain. V lost 2 bases, J lost 4 bases, and 5 bases lay in between. Germline V gene data show CDR1 as ENHRY and CDR2 as SYGVKD. This CDR3 spans 12 amino acids. The CDR3 here is CAISEGVYGYTF. In nucleotides, the CDR3 is TGTGCCATCAGTGAGGGAGTCTATGGCTACACCTTC.

The V call is TRBV12-5, the J call TRBJ2-1; the match to TRBD1 covers 10 bases. This CDR3 spans 14 amino acids. Germline loops: CDR1 LGHNT, CDR2 FRNRAP. V lost 9 bases, J lost 10 bases, and 12 bases stayed unmatched. The CDR3 region is CASGPGQGFEEQFF. CDR3 bases: TGTGCTAGCGGACCGGGACAGGGGTTTGAGGAGCAGTTCTTC.

The rearrangement joins TRBV6-6 to TRBJ2-3; TRBD2 might be the D (5 bases). Trimming pared 8 bases from V and 1 base from J, leaving 13 bases between. From germline, CDR1 is MNHNY and CDR2 SVGAGI (reference sequence). CDR3 length equals 14 residues. The CDR3 DNA is TGTGCCAGCTTTAATACCGGGGGCACAGATACGCAGTATTTT. This translates into CASFNTGGTDTQYF.

This clone was counted only a few times. The V call is TRBV6-5, the J call TRBJ2-7; no clear D. The germline V gene encodes CDR1 MNHEY and CDR2 SVGAGI. Trimming pared 6 bases from V and 2 bases from J, leaving 8 bases between. This CDR3 has 12 amino acids. The CDR3 loop is CASRAAAYEQYF. The CDR3, as DNA: TGTGCCAGCAGGGCGGCAGCCTACGAGCAGTACTTC.

V usage is TRBV19 and J usage is TRBJ1-1, with 7 bases lining up with TRBD1. CDR3 length: 13 amino acids. Germline loops: CDR1 LNHDA, CDR2 SQIVND (reference sequence). With V trimmed by 4 bases and J by 6 bases, 5 bases remained unmatched. The DNA for the CDR3 is TGTGCCAGTAGTAAACAGGGGTTTTCTGAAGCTTTCTTT. This codes for CASSKQGFSEAFF.

The chain is built from TRBV27 and TRBJ2-7, with 14 bases identical to TRBD2. Germline assignment: CDR1 MNHEY and CDR2 SMNVEV (reference sequence). The CDR3 loop spans 14 amino acids. After removal of 5 bases from V and 5 bases from J, the junction contained 2 bases not matched to a gene. The CDR3 bases are TGTGCCAGCAGTAGGGGACTAGCGGGAGACGAGCAGTACTTC. Translated: CASSRGLAGDEQYF.

The chain joins TRBV5-1 to TRBJ1-5; D unresolved. V lost 2 bases and J 0 bases, leaving 9 bases between the germline ends. CDR1 and CDR2 (germline): SGHRS, YFSETQ. This CDR3 contains 15 residues. CDR3 region: CASSFFESSNQPQHF. The CDR3 DNA reads as TGCGCCAGCAGCTTCTTCGAGAGTAGCAATCAGCCCCAGCATTTT.

The chain joins TRBV11-2 to TRBJ1-6; D call uncertain. V was cut by 5 bases and J by 6 bases, with 17 bases left in between. The CDR3 extends over 16 amino acids. Germline CDR1 is SGHAT and CDR2 is FQNNGV. The CDR3 nucleotides are TGTGCCAGCAGCCACACGTCCGGGTCTGGTAATTCACCCCTCCACTTT. This codes for CASSHTSGSGNSPLHF.

J is TRBJ2-6 and V is TRBV6-4; a possible D gene is TRBD1 (6 bases). This CDR3 is 16 amino acids long. With 0 bases removed from V and 0 bases from J, the gap between germline ends came to 6 bases. The germline CDR1 and CDR2 sequences are MRHNA and SNTAGT. CDR3 loop: CASSDSGGSGANVLTF. The CDR3 DNA reads TGTGCCAGCAGTGACTCAGGGGGCTCTGGGGCCAACGTCCTGACTTTC.